This T cell receptor beta chain was observed in a study of vaccination effects on CD4 cells after COVID-19. Study summary: Post-vaccination samples were obtained at early and late time points from three convalescent patients.

Study-wide results and limits: New vaccine-induced clones were the main type among post-vaccine spike-reactive clones in convalescents. Long after vaccination, the clones induced by infection and by vaccine shrank markedly in size.

Sequencing followed a ViraFEST assay step that expanded antigen-specific CD4+ T cells with viral peptide pools. Isolation of CD4+ T cells took place after 10 days of culture. SARS-CoV-2 infection was confirmed by PCR in the person between March and December 2020. Vaccine administered to participants consisted of two doses of either BNT162b2 or mRNA-1273. For each well, roughly 2 million PBMC were cultured with 10 IU/ml IL-2 and about 9.1 ug/ml peptides. V shed 5 bases, J shed 4 bases, and the junction held 9 bases outside the gene matches. The CDR3 consists of 15 residues. Germline CDR1 and CDR2: MNHNY and SVGAGI (reference sequence). Using immunoSEQ multiplex PCR, the repertoire was profiled, and TCRdb retains in-frame clones only, with some absent. The sample shows about 14,000 clones, just under 75% of them seen only once. This clone was detected only a few times. The antigen is unknown.

The rearrangement joins TRBV6-6 to TRBJ1-2; 8 bases are a match to TRBD1. The TCR originated in a human donor who had a prior SARS-CoV-2 infection. Source: CD4+ T cells from PBMCs cultured with HCoV-NL63 spike peptides, taken after COVID-19 vaccination. Here the CDR3 DNA reads TGTGCCAGCAGTGCGACAGGGGATCCTGCCTATGGCTACACCTTC. Translated, it gives CASSATGDPAYGYTF.